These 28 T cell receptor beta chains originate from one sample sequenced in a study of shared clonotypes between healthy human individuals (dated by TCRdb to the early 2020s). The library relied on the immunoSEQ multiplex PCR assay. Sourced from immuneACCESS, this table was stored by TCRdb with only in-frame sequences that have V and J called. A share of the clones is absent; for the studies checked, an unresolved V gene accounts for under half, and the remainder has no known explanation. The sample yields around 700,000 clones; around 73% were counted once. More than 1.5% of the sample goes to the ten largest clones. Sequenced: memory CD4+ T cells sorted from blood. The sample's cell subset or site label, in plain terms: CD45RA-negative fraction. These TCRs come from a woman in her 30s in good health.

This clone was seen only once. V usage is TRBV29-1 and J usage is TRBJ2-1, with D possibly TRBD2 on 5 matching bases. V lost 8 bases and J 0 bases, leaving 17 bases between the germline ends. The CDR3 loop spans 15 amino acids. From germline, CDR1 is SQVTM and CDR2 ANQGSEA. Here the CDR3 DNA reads TGCAGCACCCCCTCGGGGTCGAGCTCCTACAATGAGCAGTTCTTC. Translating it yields CSTPSGSSSYNEQFF.

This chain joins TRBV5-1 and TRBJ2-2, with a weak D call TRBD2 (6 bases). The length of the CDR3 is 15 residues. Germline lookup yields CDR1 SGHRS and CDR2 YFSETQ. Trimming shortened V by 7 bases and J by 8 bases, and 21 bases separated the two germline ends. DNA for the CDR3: TGCGCCAGCCGACTCCTGGGCAGGGAGGCGGGGGAGCTGTTTTTT. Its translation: CASRLLGREAGELFF.

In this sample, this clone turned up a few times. The CDR3 is CASLSGASNQPQHF. The CDR3 DNA reads TGTGCCAGTTTGTCCGGGGCTAGCAATCAGCCCCAGCATTTT. The chain couples TRBV19 to TRBJ1-5; a possible D gene is TRBD1 (5 bases). Germline values: CDR1 LNHDA, CDR2 SQIVND (reference sequence). With 8 bases removed from V and 0 bases from J, the gap between germline ends came to 11 bases. The CDR3 is 14 residues long.

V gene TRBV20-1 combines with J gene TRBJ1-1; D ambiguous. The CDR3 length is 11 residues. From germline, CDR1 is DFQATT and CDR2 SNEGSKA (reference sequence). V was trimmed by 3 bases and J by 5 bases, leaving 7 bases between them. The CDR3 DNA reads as TGCAGTGCTAGTGCCGGGACTGAAGCTTTCTTT. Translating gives CSASAGTEAFF.

CDR3 bases: TGTGCCAGCAGCGGGACCAGCATTTTAGGGGGAGATACGCAGTATTTT. Its protein is CASSGTSILGGDTQYF. The chain employs TRBV11-2 and TRBJ2-3; TRBD1 is a possible D gene (6 bases). Trimming removed 5 bases at V and 5 bases at J, with 20 bases between. The CDR3 loop spans 16 amino acids. Germline V CDR1 and CDR2: SGHAT, FQNNGV. The variable domain in full, with the rest retrieved from reference TRBV11-2 and TRBJ2-3, is EAGVAQSPRYKIIEKRQSVAFWCNPISGHATLYWYQQILGQGPKLLIQFQNNGVVDDSQLPKDRFSAERLKGVDSTLKIQPAKLEDSAVYLCASSGTSILGGDTQYFGPGTRLTVL.

CDR3 in amino acids: CASSEFLGNEQFF. DNA for the CDR3: TGTGCCAGCAGTGAATTCTTGGGAAATGAGCAGTTCTTC. V and J are TRBV25-1 and TRBJ2-1, with D unclear. Trimming removed 1 base from V and 7 bases from J, with 8 bases in between. Germline lookup yields CDR1 MGHDK and CDR2 SYGVNS. The CDR3 covers 13 residues.

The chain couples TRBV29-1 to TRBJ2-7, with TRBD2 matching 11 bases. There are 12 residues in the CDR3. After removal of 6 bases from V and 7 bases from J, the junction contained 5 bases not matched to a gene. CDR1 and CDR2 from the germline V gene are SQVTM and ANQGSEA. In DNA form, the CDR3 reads TGCAGCGTACTAGCGGGGGCCGGAGAGCAGTACTTC. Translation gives CSVLAGAGEQYF.

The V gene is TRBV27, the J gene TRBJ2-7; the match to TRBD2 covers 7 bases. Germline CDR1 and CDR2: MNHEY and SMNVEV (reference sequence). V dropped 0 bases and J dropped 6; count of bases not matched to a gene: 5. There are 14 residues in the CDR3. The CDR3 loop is CASSLSSGIREQYF. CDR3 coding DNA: TGTGCCAGCAGTTTATCCAGCGGGATACGCGAGCAGTACTTC.

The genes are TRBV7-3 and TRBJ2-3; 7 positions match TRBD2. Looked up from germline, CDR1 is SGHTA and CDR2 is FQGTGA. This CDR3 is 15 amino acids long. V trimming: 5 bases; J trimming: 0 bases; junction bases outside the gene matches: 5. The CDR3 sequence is CASSRSSGSTDTQYF. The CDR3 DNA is TGTGCCAGCAGCCGCTCTAGCGGTAGCACAGATACGCAGTATTTT.

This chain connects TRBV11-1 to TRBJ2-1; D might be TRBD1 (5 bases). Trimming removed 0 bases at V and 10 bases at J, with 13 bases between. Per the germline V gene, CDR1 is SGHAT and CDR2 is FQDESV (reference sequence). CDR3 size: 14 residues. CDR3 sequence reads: CASSLALLGAEQFF. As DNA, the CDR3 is TGTGCCAGCAGCTTAGCGCTGCTAGGGGCCGAGCAGTTCTTC. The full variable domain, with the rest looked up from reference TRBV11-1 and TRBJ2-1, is EAEVAQSPRYKITEKSQAVAFWCDPISGHATLYWYRQILGQGPELLVQFQDESVVDDSQLPKDRFSAERLKGVDSTLKIQPAELGDSAMYLCASSLALLGAEQFFGPGTRLTVL.

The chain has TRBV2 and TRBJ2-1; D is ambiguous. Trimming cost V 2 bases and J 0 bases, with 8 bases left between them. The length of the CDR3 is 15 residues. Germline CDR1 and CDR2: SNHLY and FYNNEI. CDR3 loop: CASSERRTSYNEQFF. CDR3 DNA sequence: TGTGCCAGCAGTGAAAGGCGGACCTCCTACAATGAGCAGTTCTTC.

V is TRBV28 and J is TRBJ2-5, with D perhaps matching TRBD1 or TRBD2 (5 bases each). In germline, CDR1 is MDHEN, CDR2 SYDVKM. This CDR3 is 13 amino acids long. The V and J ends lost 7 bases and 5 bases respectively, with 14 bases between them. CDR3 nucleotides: TGTGCCAGCAAGGTGGGGACGGGGGAGACCCAGTACTTC. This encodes CASKVGTGETQYF.

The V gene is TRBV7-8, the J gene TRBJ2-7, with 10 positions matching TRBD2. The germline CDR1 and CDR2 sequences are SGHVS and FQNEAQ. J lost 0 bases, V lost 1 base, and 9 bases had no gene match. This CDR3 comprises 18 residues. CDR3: CASSLGTSGVPRSYEQYF. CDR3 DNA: TGTGCCAGCAGCTTAGGGACTAGCGGAGTCCCCCGCTCCTACGAGCAGTACTTC.

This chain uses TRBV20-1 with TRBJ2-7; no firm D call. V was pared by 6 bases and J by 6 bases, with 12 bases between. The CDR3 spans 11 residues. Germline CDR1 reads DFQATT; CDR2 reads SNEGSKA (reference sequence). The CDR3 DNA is TGCAGTGCGGCGATGGTTTTCGAGCAGTACTTC. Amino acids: CSAAMVFEQYF.

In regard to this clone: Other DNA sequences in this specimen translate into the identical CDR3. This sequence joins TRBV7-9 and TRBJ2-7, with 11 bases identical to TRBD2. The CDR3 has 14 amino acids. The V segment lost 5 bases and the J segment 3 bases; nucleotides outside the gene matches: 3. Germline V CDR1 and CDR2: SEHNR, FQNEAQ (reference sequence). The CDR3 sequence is CASSPGTSGYEQYF. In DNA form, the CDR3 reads TGTGCCAGCAGCCCCGGGACTAGCGGCTACGAGCAGTACTTC.

The CDR3 sequence: CASSLGQGRSQQHF. The CDR3 region has the DNA TGTGCCAGCAGTTTAGGACAGGGAAGATCCCAACAGCATTTT. V gene TRBV28 combines with J gene TRBJ1-5; TRBD1 agrees at 8 bases. The CDR3 is 14 residues long. With V trimmed by 2 bases and J by 13 bases, 10 bases remained unmatched. Germline V CDR1 and CDR2: MDHEN, SYDVKM. Variable domain in full (rest from reference TRBV28 and TRBJ1-5): DVKVTQSSRYLVKRTGEKVFLECVQDMDHENMFWYRQDPGLGLRLIYFSYDVKMKEKGDIPEGYSVSREKKERFSLILESASTNQTSMYLCASSLGQGRSQQHFGDGTRLSIL.

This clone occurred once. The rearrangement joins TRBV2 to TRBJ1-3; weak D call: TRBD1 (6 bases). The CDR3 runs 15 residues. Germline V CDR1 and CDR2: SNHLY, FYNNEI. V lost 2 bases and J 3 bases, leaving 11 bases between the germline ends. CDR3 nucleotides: TGTGCCAGCAGTGAACAGACAGGCCTTGGAAACACCATATATTTT. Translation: CASSEQTGLGNTIYF.

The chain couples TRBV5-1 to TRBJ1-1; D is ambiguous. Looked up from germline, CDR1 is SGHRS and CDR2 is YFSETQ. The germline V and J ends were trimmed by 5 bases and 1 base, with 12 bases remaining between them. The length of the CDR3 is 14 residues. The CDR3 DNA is TGCGCCAGCAGTTTCTCGGGCCAGAACACTGAAGCTTTCTTT. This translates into CASSFSGQNTEAFF.

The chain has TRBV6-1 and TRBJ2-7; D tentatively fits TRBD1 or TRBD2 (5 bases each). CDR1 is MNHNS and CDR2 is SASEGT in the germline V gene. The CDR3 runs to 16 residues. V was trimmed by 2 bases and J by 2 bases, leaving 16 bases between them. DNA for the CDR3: TGTGCCAGCAGTGAAAGGTGGGTAGGGACCACCTACGAGCAGTACTTC. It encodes CASSERWVGTTYEQYF.

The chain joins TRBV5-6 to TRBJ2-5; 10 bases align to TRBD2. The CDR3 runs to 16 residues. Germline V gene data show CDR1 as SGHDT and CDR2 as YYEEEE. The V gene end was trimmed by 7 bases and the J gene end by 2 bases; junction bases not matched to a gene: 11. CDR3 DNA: TGTGCCAGCGGGGGGTCTAGCGGGAGTTGGCAAGAGACCCAGTACTTC. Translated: CASGGSSGSWQETQYF.

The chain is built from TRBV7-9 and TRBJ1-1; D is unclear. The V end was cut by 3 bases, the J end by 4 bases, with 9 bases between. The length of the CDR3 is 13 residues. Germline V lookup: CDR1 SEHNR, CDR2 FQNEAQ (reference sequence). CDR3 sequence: CASSLDVGTEAFF. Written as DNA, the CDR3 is TGTGCCAGCAGCTTGGACGTTGGCACTGAAGCTTTCTTT. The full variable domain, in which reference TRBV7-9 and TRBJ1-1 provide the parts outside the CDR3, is DTGVSQNPRHKITKRGQNVTFRCDPISEHNRLYWYRQTLGQGPEFLTYFQNEAQLEKSRLLSDRFSAERPKGSFSTLEIQRTEQGDSAMYLCASSLDVGTEAFFGQGTRLTVV.

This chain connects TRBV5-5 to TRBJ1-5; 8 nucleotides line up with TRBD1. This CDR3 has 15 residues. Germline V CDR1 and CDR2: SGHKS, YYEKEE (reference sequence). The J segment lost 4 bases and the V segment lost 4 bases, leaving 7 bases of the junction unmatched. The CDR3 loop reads CASSPRTGRNQPQHF. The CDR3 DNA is TGTGCCAGCAGCCCCAGGACAGGGAGGAATCAGCCCCAGCATTTT.

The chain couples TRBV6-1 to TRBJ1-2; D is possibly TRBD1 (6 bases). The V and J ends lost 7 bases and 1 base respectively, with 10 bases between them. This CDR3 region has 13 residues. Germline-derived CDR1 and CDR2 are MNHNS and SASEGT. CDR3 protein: CASKDRFNYGYTF. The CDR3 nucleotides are TGTGCCAGCAAAGACAGGTTTAACTATGGCTACACCTTC.

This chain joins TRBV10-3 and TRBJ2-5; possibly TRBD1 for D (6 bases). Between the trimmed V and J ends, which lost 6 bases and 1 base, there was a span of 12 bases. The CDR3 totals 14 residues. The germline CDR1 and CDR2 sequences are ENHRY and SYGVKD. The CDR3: CAIRPGQFQETQYF. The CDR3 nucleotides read TGTGCCATCAGGCCCGGACAGTTCCAAGAGACCCAGTACTTC.

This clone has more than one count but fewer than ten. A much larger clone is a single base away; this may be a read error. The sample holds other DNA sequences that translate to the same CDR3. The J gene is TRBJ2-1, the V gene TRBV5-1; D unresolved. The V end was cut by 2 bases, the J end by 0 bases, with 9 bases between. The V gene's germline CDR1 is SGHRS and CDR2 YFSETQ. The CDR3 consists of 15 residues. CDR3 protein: CASSFDSSSYNEQFF. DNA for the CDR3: TGCGCCAGCAGCTTCGACTCGAGCTCCTACAATGAGCAGTTCTTC.

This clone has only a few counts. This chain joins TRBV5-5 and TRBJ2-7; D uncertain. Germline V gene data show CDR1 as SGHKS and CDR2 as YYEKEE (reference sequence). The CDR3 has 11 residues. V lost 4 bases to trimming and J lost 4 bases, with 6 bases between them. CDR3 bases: TGTGCCAGCAGCGCAGAGTACGAGCAGTACTTC. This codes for CASSAEYEQYF.

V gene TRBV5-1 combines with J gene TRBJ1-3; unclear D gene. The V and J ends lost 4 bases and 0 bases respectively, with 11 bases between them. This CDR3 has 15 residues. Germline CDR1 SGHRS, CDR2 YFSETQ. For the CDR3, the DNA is TGCGCCAGCAGCGTGGACGGGATCTCTGGAAACACCATATATTTT. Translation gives CASSVDGISGNTIYF.

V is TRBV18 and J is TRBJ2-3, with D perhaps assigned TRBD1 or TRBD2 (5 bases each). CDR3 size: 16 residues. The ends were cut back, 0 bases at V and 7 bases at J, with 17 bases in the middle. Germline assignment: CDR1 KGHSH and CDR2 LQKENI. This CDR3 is CASSPPLSAWGNTQYF. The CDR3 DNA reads TGTGCCAGCTCACCACCGCTAAGCGCCTGGGGGAATACGCAGTATTTT.